This T cell receptor (beta chain) was identified during a study of blood T cell repertoires in COVID-19. Study information: Collection of acute and convalescent COVID-19 samples took place in the United States, Italy and Spain. Nucleic acid was either cDNA or gDNA, and it came from T cells, B-cell-depleted T cells, or PBMCs.

V shed 5 bases and J shed 4 bases, with 6 bases lying between them. This CDR3 comprises 12 residues. Germline V gene lookup returns CDR1 LNHDA and CDR2 SQIVND (reference sequence). In the original analysis: Using reference gene primer amplification, nucleated cell counts were estimated. Assay used: immunoSEQ multiplex PCR; TCRdb lists only in-frame clones, some missing. The V and J calls and clone size are taken from that table; D and trimming were inferred from the DNA. Of roughly 70,000 clones in the sample, approximately 91% were seen once. The sequence was collected from a man in his 70s with acute or convalescent COVID-19. Sequenced sample: peripheral blood. V and J are TRBV19 and TRBJ1-3, with D unclear. CDR3 bases: TGTGCCAGTAGTTTCGTGGGAAACACCATATATTTT. Protein sequence: CASSFVGNTIYF.